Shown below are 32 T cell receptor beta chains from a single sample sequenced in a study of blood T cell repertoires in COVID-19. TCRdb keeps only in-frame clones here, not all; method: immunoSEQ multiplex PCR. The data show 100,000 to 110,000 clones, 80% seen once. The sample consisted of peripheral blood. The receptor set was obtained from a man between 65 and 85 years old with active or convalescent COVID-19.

The CDR3 DNA sequence: TGTGCCAGCAGCTTACTAGCGGGACCTAGCACAGATACGCAGTATTTT. This codes for CASSLLAGPSTDTQYF. The chain has TRBV7-2 and TRBJ2-3; 9 bases are shared with TRBD2. The V gene end was trimmed by 2 bases and the J gene end by 0 bases; junction bases not matched to a gene: 3. In germline, CDR1 is SGHTA, CDR2 FQGNSA. CDR3 length equals 16 residues.

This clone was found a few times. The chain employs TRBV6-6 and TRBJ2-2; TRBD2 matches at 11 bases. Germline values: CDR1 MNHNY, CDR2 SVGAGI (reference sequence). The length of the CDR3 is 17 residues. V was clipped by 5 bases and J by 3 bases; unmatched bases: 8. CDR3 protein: CASSPQLAGVYTGELFF. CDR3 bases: TGTGCCAGCAGTCCCCAACTAGCGGGGGTATACACCGGGGAGCTGTTTTTT.

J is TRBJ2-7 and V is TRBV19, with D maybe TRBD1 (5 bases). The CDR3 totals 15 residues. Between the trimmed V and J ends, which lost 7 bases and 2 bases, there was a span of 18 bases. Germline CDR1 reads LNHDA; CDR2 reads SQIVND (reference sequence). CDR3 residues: CASTQGAGNAYEQYF. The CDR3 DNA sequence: TGTGCCAGTACTCAAGGGGCAGGGAATGCCTACGAGCAGTACTTC.

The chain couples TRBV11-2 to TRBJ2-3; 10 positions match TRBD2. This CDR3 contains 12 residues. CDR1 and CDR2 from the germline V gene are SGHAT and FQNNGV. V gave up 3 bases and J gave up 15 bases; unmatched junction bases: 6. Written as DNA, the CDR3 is TGTGCCAGCAGCTTCGGACTAGCGGAGCAATATTTT. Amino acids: CASSFGLAEQYF.

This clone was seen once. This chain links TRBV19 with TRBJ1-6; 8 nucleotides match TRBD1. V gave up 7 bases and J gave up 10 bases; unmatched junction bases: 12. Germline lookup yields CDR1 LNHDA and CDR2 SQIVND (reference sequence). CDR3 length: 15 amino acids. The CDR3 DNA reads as TGTGCCAGTACCCCTGTGACAGGGGCGGGATCACCCCTCCACTTT. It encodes CASTPVTGAGSPLHF.

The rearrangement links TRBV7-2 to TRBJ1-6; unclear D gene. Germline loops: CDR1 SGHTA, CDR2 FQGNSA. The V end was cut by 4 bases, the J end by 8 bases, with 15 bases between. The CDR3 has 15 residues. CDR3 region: CASSSHVAYDSPLHF. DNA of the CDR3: TGTGCCAGCAGCTCCCACGTAGCATACGATTCACCCCTCCACTTT.

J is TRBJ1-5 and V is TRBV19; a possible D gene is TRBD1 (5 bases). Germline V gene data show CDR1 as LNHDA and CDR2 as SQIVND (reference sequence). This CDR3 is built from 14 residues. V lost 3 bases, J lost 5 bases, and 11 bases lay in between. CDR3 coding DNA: TGTGCCAGTAGTATGGTCAGGGTGGATCAGCCCCAGCATTTT. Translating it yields CASSMVRVDQPQHF.

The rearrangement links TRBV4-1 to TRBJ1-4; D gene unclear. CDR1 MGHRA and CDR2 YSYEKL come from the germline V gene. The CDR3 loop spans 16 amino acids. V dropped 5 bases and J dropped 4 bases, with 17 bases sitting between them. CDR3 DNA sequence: TGCGCCAGCAGCTCCCTAGGCTCAGGACTTAATGAAAAACTGTTTTTT. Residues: CASSSLGSGLNEKLFF.

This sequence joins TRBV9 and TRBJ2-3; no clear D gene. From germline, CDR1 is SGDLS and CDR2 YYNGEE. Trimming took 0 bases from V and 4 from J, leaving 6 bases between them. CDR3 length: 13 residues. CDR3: CASSVGEPDTQYF. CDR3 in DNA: TGTGCCAGCAGCGTAGGAGAGCCAGATACGCAGTATTTT.

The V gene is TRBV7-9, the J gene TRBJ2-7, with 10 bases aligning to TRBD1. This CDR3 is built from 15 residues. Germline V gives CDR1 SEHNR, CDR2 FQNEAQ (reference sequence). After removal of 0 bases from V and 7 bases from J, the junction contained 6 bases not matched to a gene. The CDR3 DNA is TGTGCCAGCAGCTTAGCGGGGACAGGGGTTGGAGAGCAGTACTTC. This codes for CASSLAGTGVGEQYF.

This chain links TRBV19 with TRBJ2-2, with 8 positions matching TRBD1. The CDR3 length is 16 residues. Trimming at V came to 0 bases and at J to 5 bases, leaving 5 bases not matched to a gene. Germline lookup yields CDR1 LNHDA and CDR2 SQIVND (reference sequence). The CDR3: CASSIDAGGWTGELFF. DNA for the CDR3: TGTGCCAGTAGTATAGACGCAGGGGGCTGGACCGGGGAGCTGTTTTTT.

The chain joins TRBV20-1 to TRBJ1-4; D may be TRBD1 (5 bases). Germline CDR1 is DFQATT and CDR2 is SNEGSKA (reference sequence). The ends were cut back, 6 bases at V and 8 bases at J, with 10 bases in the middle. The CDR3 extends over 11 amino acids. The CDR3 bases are TGCAGTGCACCCCGACAGGAAAAACTGTTTTTT. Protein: CSAPRQEKLFF.

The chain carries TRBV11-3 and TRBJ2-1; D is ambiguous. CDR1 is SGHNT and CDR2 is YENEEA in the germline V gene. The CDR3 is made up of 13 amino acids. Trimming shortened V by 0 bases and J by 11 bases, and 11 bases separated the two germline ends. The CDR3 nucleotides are TGTGCCAGCAGCTTAGACCCAACGCTAAAGCAGTTCTTC. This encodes CASSLDPTLKQFF.

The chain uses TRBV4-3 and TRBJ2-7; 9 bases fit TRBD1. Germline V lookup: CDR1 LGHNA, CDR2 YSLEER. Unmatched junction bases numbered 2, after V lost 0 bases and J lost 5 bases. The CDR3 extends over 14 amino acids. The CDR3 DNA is TGCGCCAGCAGCCAAGATAGGGACAGGGACGAGCAGTACTTC. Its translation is CASSQDRDRDEQYF.

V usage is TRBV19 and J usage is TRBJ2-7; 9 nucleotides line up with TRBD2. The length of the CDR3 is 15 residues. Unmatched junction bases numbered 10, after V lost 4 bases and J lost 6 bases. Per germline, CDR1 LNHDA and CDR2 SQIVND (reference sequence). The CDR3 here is CASSSEGSGRGEQYF. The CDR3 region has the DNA TGTGCCAGTAGTAGTGAGGGTAGCGGGAGAGGCGAGCAGTACTTC.

The CDR3: CASSSVDDRAADTQYF. In nucleotides, the CDR3 is TGTGCCAGCAGCTCGGTCGATGACAGGGCGGCAGATACGCAGTATTTT. The chain carries TRBV7-9 and TRBJ2-3; 7 bases align to TRBD1. Germline loops: CDR1 SEHNR, CDR2 FQNEAQ (reference sequence). CDR3 size: 16 residues. The V segment lost 4 bases and the J segment 4 bases; nucleotides outside the gene matches: 11.

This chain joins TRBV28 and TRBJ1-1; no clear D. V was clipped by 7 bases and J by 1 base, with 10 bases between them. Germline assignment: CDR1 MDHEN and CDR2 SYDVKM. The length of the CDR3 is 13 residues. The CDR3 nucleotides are TGTGCCAGCATCGTTCCCTGGAACACTGAAGCTTTCTTT. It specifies CASIVPWNTEAFF.

The CDR3 region has the DNA TGTGCCAGCAGTCGTCCGGGACAGGGTCGAGATGAGCAGTTCTTC. It codes for CASSRPGQGRDEQFF. This chain links TRBV6-2 or TRBV6-3 with TRBJ2-1, with TRBD1 identical over 9 bases. V lost 5 bases to trimming and J lost 8 bases; unmatched junction nucleotides: 10. Germline V lookup: CDR1 MNHEY, CDR2 SVGEGT. This CDR3 region has 15 residues.

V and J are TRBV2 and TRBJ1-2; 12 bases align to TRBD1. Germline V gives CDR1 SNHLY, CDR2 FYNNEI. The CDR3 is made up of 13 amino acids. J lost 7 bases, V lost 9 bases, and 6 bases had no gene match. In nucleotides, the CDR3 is TGTGCCAGTTCGGGACAGGGGGCAAGTGGCTACACCTTC. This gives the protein CASSGQGASGYTF.

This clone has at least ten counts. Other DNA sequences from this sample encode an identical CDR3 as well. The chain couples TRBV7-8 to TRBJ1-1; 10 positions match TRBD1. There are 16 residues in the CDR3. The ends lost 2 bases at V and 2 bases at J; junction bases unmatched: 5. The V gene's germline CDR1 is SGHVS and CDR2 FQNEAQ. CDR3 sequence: CASSLRDRGSNTEAFF. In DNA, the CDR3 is TGTGCCAGCAGCTTAAGGGACAGGGGAAGCAACACTGAAGCTTTCTTT.

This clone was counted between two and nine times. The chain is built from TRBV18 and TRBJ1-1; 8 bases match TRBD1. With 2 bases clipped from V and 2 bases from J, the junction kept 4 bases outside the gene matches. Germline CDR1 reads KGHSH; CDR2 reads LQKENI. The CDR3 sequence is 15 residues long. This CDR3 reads CASSPGQGANTEAFF. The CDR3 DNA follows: TGTGCCAGCTCACCAGGGCAGGGGGCTAACACTGAAGCTTTCTTT.

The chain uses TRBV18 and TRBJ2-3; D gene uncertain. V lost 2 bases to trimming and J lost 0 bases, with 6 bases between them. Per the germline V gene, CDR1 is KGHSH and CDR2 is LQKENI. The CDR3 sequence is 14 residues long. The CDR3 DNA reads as TGTGCCAGCTCACCAACAGCTAGCACAGATACGCAGTATTTT. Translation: CASSPTASTDTQYF. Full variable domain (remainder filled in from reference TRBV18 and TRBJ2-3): NAGVMQNPRHLVRRRGQEARLRCSPMKGHSHVYWYRQLPEEGLKFMVYLQKENIIDESGMPKERFSAEFPKEGPSILRIQQVVRGDSAAYFCASSPTASTDTQYFGPGTRLTVL.

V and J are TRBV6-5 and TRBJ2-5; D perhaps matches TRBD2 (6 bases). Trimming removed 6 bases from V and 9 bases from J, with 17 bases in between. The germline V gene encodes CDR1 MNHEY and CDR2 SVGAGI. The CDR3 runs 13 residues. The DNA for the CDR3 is TGTGCCAGCAGCTGGAGGGTGCTGGGGGCCCAGTACTTC. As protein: CASSWRVLGAQYF.

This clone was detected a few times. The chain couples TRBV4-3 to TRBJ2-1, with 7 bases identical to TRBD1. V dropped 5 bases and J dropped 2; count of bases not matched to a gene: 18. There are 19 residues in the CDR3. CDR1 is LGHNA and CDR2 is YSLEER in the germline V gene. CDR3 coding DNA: TGCGCCAGCAGCGCATTGGAGGTAGGGGGCACCTCAACCTACAATGAGCAGTTCTTC. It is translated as CASSALEVGGTSTYNEQFF.

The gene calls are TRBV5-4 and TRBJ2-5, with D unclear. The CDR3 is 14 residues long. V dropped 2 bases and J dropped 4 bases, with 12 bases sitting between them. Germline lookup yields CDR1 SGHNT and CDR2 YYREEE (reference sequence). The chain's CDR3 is CASSLRQVGETQYF. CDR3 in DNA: TGTGCCAGCAGCTTAAGGCAGGTGGGAGAGACCCAGTACTTC.

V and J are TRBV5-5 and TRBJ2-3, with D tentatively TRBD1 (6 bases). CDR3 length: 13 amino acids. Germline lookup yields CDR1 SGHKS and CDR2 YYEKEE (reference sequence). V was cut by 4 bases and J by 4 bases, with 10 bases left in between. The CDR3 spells CASSPGQPDTQYF. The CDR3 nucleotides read TGTGCCAGCAGCCCCGGACAGCCAGATACGCAGTATTTT.

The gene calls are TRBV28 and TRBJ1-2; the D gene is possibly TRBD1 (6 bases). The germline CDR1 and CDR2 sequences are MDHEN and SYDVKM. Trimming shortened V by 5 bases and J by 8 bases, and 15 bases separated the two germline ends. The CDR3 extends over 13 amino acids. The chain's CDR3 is CASSIRDTRGYTF. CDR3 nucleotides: TGTGCCAGCAGTATCCGGGACACTAGGGGCTACACCTTC.

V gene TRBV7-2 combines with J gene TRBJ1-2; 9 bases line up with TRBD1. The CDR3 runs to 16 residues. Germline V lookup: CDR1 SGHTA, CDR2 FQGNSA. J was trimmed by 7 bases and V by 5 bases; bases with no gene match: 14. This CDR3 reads CASSPGPPGQGIGYTF. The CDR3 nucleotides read TGTGCCAGCAGCCCGGGCCCCCCGGGACAGGGAATTGGCTACACCTTC.

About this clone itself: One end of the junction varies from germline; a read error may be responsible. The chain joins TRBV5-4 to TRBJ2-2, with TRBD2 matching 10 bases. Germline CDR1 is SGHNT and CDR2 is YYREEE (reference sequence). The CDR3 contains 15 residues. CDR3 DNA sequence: TGTGCCCGCAGCGGAAGCGGGGGGGGGACCGGGGAGCTGTTTTTT. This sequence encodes CARSGSGGGTGELFF. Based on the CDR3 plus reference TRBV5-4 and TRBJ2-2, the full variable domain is ETGVTQSPTHLIKTRGQQVTLRCSSQSGHNTVSWYQQALGQGPQFIFQYYREEENGRGNFPPRFSGLQFPNYSSELNVNALELDDSALYLCARSGSGGGTGELFFGEGSRLTVL.

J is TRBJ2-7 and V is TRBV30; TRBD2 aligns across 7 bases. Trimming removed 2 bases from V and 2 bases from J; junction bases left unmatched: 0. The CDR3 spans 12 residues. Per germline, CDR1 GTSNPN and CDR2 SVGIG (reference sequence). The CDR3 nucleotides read TGTGCCTGGAGTCGGGGGGCCTACGAGCAGTACTTC. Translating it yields CAWSRGAYEQYF.

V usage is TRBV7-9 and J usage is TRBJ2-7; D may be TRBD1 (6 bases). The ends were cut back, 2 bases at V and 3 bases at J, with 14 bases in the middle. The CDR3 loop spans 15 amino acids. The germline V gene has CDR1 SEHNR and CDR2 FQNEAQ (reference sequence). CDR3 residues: CASSLTGQPFYEQYF. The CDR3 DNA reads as TGTGCCAGCAGCTTAACCGGACAGCCCTTCTACGAGCAGTACTTC.

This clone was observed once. CDR3 nucleotides: TGTGCCAGCAGTCTCCTCGGGACAGTCGAGAATGAGCAGTTCTTC. Its translation is CASSLLGTVENEQFF. The gene calls are TRBV6-5 and TRBJ2-1; 7 bases match TRBD1. V was clipped by 5 bases and J by 7 bases; unmatched bases: 11. The length of the CDR3 is 15 residues. Germline V gene lookup returns CDR1 MNHEY and CDR2 SVGAGI.